This T cell receptor beta chain was identified in a study of cytomegalovirus exposure and HLA in healthy donors. Notes on the study in general: Further analysis, carried out later, found HLA-associated TCR beta chains more clonally expanded than equally common other chains.

PCR used 60 Vbeta primers and 13 Jbeta primers. Clones were sequenced by immunoSEQ multiplex PCR, and TCRdb holds only the in-frame ones, with some missing. Of 76,000 or so clones in the sample, 79% were seen once. This CDR3 is built from 14 residues. The germline gives CDR1 MGHDK, CDR2 SYGVNS. Unmatched junction bases numbered 9, after V lost 6 bases and J lost 8 bases. Concerning this clone: Its specificity is not known.

This sequence joins TRBV25-1 and TRBJ1-2; 10 positions agree with TRBD1. Specimen: PBMCs. The clonotype originates from a man in his thirties or forties in good health and CMV-seronegative. The CDR3 is CASRPTGTGEGYTF. The CDR3 DNA follows: TGTGCCAGCAGACCGACCGGGACAGGGGAGGGCTACACCTTC.